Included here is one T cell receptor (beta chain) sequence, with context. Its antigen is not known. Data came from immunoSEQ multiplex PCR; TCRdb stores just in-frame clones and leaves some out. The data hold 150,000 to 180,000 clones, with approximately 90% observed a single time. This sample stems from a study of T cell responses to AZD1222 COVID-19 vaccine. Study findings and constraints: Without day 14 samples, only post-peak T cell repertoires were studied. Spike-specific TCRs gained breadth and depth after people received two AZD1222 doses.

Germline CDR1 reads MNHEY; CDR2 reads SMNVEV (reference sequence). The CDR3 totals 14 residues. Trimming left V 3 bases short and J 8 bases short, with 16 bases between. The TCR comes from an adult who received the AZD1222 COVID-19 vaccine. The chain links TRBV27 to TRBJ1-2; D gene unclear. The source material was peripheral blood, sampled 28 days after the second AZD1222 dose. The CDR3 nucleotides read TGTGCCAGCAGTTTCCTTCCTCGAAAGGGAGGCTACACCTTC. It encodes CASSFLPRKGGYTF.